A single sample gave rise to the 22 T cell receptor beta chains below, sequenced in a study of shared clonotypes between healthy human individuals. Generated by immunoSEQ multiplex PCR, the TCRdb table keeps only in-frame clones and is missing some. The table shows approximately 720,000 clones, with about three quarters occurring only once. Sequenced: memory CD4+ T cells sorted from blood. Stated subset: CD45RA-negative fraction. The receptor set was obtained from a woman under 40 in good health.

A few counts support this clone. Other DNA sequences in this specimen translate into the identical CDR3. This chain links TRBV28 with TRBJ1-2; no firm D call. The CDR3 contains 11 residues. CDR1 MDHEN and CDR2 SYDVKM come from the germline V gene. The V and J ends lost 7 bases and 2 bases respectively, with 5 bases between them. CDR3: CASISNYGYTF. CDR3 DNA: TGTGCCAGCATATCGAACTATGGCTACACCTTC.

This clone was seen just once. This chain joins TRBV28 and TRBJ2-4; 9 bases are shared with TRBD1. Trimming removed 5 bases from V and 4 bases from J; junction bases left unmatched: 6. The CDR3 contains 15 residues. Germline-derived CDR1 and CDR2 are MDHEN and SYDVKM. The CDR3 spells CASSPEGQGKNIQYF. CDR3 nucleotides: TGTGCCAGCAGTCCAGAAGGACAGGGGAAAAACATTCAGTACTTC.

The chain has TRBV28 and TRBJ1-2; the match to TRBD1 covers 9 bases. Unmatched junction bases numbered 7, after V lost 7 bases and J lost 4 bases. The CDR3 extends over 14 amino acids. Germline V CDR1 and CDR2: MDHEN, SYDVKM. CDR3 nucleotide sequence: TGTGCCAGCACCTCGGACAGGGGAATCTATGGCTACACCTTC. Its protein is CASTSDRGIYGYTF.

On this clone itself: Other DNA sequences in this sample translate to the same CDR3. The V and J genes are TRBV7-9 and TRBJ1-4, with 7 positions matching TRBD1. Unmatched junction bases numbered 4, after V lost 1 base and J lost 8 bases. The CDR3 totals 14 residues. Germline values: CDR1 SEHNR, CDR2 FQNEAQ (reference sequence). CDR3 amino acids: CASSLGQGREKLFF. The CDR3 nucleotides are TGTGCCAGCAGCTTAGGACAGGGCCGAGAAAAACTGTTTTTT.

This chain connects TRBV29-1 to TRBJ1-4; D gene ambiguous. CDR1 and CDR2 from the germline V gene are SQVTM and ANQGSEA. This CDR3 spans 13 amino acids. The V gene lost 6 bases and the J gene lost 8 bases, with 16 bases spanning the gap. The CDR3 reads CSVKLQWGEKLFF. DNA for the CDR3: TGCAGCGTCAAACTCCAGTGGGGAGAAAAACTGTTTTTT. The full variable domain, rest sourced from reference TRBV29-1 and TRBJ1-4, is SAVISQKPSRDICQRGTSLTIQCQVDSQVTMMFWYRQQPGQSLTLIATANQGSEATYESGFVIDKFPISRPNLTFSTLTVSNMSPEDSSIYLCSVKLQWGEKLFFGSGTQLSVL.

The chain joins TRBV6-5 to TRBJ2-2, with a weak D call TRBD1 (6 bases). This CDR3 is 16 amino acids long. Germline V gives CDR1 MNHEY, CDR2 SVGAGI. Trimming pared 2 bases from V and 1 base from J, leaving 11 bases between. CDR3 DNA sequence: TGTGCCAGCAGTTACAGGTGGGACAAGAACACCGGGGAGCTGTTTTTT. It specifies CASSYRWDKNTGELFF.

This clone was picked up a small number of times. V is TRBV5-1 and J is TRBJ1-4, with D perhaps TRBD1 (5 bases). The CDR3 has 14 residues. V shed 5 bases and J shed 3 bases, with 11 bases lying between them. Germline loops: CDR1 SGHRS, CDR2 YFSETQ. The DNA for the CDR3 is TGCGCCAGCAGGCAGGGAGGTTCTAATGAAAAACTGTTTTTT. This translates into CASRQGGSNEKLFF.

About this clone itself: Since a much larger clone is just one base distant, this may be a read error. Other DNA sequences in this sample translate to the same CDR3. V is TRBV11-1 and J is TRBJ1-1; D perhaps matches TRBD1 (5 bases). V was shortened by 4 bases and J by 2 bases, with 8 bases between the two germline ends. Germline V CDR1 and CDR2: SGHAT, FQDESV (reference sequence). The CDR3 consists of 13 residues. The CDR3 is CASSSQVNTEAFF. CDR3 nucleotide sequence: TGTGCCAGCAGCTCACAGGTTAACACTGAAGCTTTCTTT.

This clone is a singleton in its sample. This chain links TRBV19 with TRBJ2-5, with D perhaps assigned TRBD1 or TRBD2 (5 bases each). The J call may be faulty, since TRBJ2-7 better matches the DNA end. CDR1 LNHDA and CDR2 SQIVND come from the germline V gene (reference sequence). CDR3 length: 15 amino acids. The chain's CDR3 is CASSIVGGSFYEQYF. The CDR3 DNA follows: TGTGCCAGTAGTATCGTTGGGGGATCATTCTACGAGCAGTACTTC.

The rearrangement links TRBV7-9 to TRBJ1-3; maybe TRBD1 (6 bases). Germline CDR1 SEHNR, CDR2 FQNEAQ (reference sequence). CDR3 length equals 16 residues. V gave up 5 bases and J gave up 2 bases, with 16 bases separating them. The DNA of the CDR3 is TGTGCCAGCAGCCATCGGGAAGGGGGGCCTGGAAACACCATATATTTT. This codes for CASSHREGGPGNTIYF.

The chain links TRBV18 to TRBJ2-7, with D possibly being TRBD1 (6 bases). Germline loops: CDR1 KGHSH, CDR2 LQKENI. V was clipped by 2 bases and J by 0 bases, with 11 bases between them. The CDR3 extends over 15 amino acids. The CDR3 coding sequence is TGTGCCAGCTCACCAAGCAGGGGTAGCTCCTACGAGCAGTACTTC. Protein product: CASSPSRGSSYEQYF.

CDR3 region: CSVSESNNQPQHF. DNA for the CDR3: TGCAGCGTCTCGGAGAGTAACAATCAGCCCCAGCATTTT. The chain employs TRBV29-1 and TRBJ1-5; D is undetermined. V lost 6 bases and J 3 bases, leaving 12 bases between the germline ends. CDR1 and CDR2 (germline): SQVTM, ANQGSEA. The CDR3 length is 13 residues. The entire variable domain, with the rest obtained from reference TRBV29-1 and TRBJ1-5, is as follows: SAVISQKPSRDICQRGTSLTIQCQVDSQVTMMFWYRQQPGQSLTLIATANQGSEATYESGFVIDKFPISRPNLTFSTLTVSNMSPEDSSIYLCSVSESNNQPQHFGDGTRLSIL.

This rearrangement joins TRBV27 to TRBJ2-5; TRBD2 might be the D (6 bases). This CDR3 is 13 amino acids long. Trimming pared 4 bases from V and 4 bases from J, leaving 10 bases between. CDR1 MNHEY and CDR2 SMNVEV come from the germline V gene (reference sequence). CDR3 DNA: TGTGCCAGCAGTTACGGGGGAGGAGAGACCCAGTACTTC. The encoded protein is CASSYGGGETQYF.

The rearrangement links TRBV11-2 to TRBJ1-1, with D possibly being TRBD1 (5 bases). In germline, CDR1 is SGHAT, CDR2 FQNNGV. The CDR3 runs to 15 residues. V was trimmed by 1 base and J by 3 bases, leaving 12 bases between them. Written as DNA, the CDR3 is TGTGCCAGCAGCTTAGGGGGCGGCCCCTACACTGAAGCTTTCTTT. This translates into CASSLGGGPYTEAFF.

CDR3 sequence: CASRLTGAETQYF. CDR3 DNA sequence: TGTGCCAGCAGACTGACAGGGGCCGAGACCCAGTACTTC. This rearrangement joins TRBV27 to TRBJ2-5, with 8 bases identical to TRBD1. Per germline, CDR1 MNHEY and CDR2 SMNVEV (reference sequence). The V gene end was trimmed by 6 bases and the J gene end by 5 bases; junction bases not matched to a gene: 5. This CDR3 is built from 13 residues.

This chain uses TRBV6-6 with TRBJ2-7; 8 bases line up with TRBD2. Germline V gives CDR1 MNHNY, CDR2 SVGAGI (reference sequence). The CDR3 runs to 14 residues. Unmatched junction bases numbered 5, after V lost 0 bases and J lost 7 bases. The CDR3 loop reads CASSYSTGREEQYF. The CDR3 bases are TGTGCCAGCAGTTACTCTACCGGGAGGGAAGAGCAGTACTTC.

The chain uses TRBV27 and TRBJ2-1, with D uncertain. Trimming removed 2 bases at V and 2 bases at J, with 13 bases between. Per the germline V gene, CDR1 is MNHEY and CDR2 is SMNVEV (reference sequence). This CDR3 contains 16 residues. This CDR3 is CASSLGRASTYNEQFF. The CDR3 nucleotides read TGTGCCAGCAGTTTAGGTCGGGCCTCTACCTACAATGAGCAGTTCTTC.

The gene calls are TRBV7-2 and TRBJ1-1; D gene uncertain. The germline CDR1 and CDR2 sequences are SGHTA and FQGNSA. CDR3 size: 14 residues. Between the trimmed V and J ends, which lost 2 bases and 2 bases, there was a span of 9 bases. CDR3 nucleotides: TGTGCCAGCAGCTTATCTATGGCTAACACTGAAGCTTTCTTT. Its translation is CASSLSMANTEAFF.

In this sample, this clone turned up a few times. The V gene is TRBV7-9, the J gene TRBJ2-1; the D is unclear. V gave up 4 bases and J gave up 3 bases, with 13 bases separating them. This CDR3 is 15 amino acids long. CDR1 and CDR2 (germline): SEHNR, FQNEAQ (reference sequence). The CDR3 DNA follows: TGTGCCAGCAGCTCTCGTGAGCAGGACTACAATGAGCAGTTCTTC. Translation gives CASSSREQDYNEQFF.

The J gene is TRBJ1-6, the V gene TRBV4-1, with TRBD1 as a possible D gene (5 bases). V shed 2 bases and J shed 8 bases, with 16 bases lying between them. The CDR3 runs to 16 residues. Germline values: CDR1 MGHRA, CDR2 YSYEKL. The CDR3 here is CASSQKGAGLDSPLHF. DNA of the CDR3: TGCGCCAGCAGCCAAAAGGGTGCAGGGCTAGATTCACCCCTCCACTTT.

This clone was counted between two and nine times. CDR3 coding DNA: TGTGCCAGCAGCCGTAGCACAGATACGCAGTATTTT. Protein: CASSRSTDTQYF. The V gene is TRBV11-2, the J gene TRBJ2-3; D ambiguous. The CDR3 covers 12 residues. The germline V gene has CDR1 SGHAT and CDR2 FQNNGV. Between the trimmed V and J ends, which lost 5 bases and 0 bases, there was a span of 3 bases.

The V gene is TRBV4-2, the J gene TRBJ2-1; D may be TRBD1 (5 bases). The CDR3 is 17 amino acids. Trimming removed 2 bases at V and 3 bases at J, with 17 bases between. CDR1 and CDR2 (germline): LGHNA, YNFKEQ. This CDR3 is CASSQSGRERGYNEQFF. The CDR3 DNA reads TGTGCCAGCAGCCAATCGGGCCGTGAAAGGGGCTACAATGAGCAGTTCTTC.